The 18 T cell receptor beta chains in this list originate from one sample, sequenced in a study. A single record per CDR3 protein comes from TCRdb applying MiXCR to the 5' RACE reads. The sample has roughly 45,000 distinct CDR3 sequences; 22% are singletons. Tregs were sorted as CD4+CD25+CD127-/low cells. Sequenced: Tregs sorted from a lymph node. The receptors originated from a female donor with breast cancer.

Regarding this clonotype: A much larger clone lies a single base off, so this may be a read error. This rearrangement joins TRBV6-5 to TRBJ2-7; D tentatively reads TRBD1 or TRBD2 (6 bases each). Germline assignment: CDR1 MNHEY and CDR2 SVGAGI. CDR3 length: 13 residues. V was clipped by 5 bases and J by 2 bases, with 10 bases between them. CDR3 bases: TGTGCCAGCAGTCGGGGGCCGCCCTACGAGCAGTACTTC. It yields the protein CASSRGPPYEQYF.

This clonotype was detected only a few times. The chain links TRBV7-9 to TRBJ1-5; D call uncertain. V lost 1 base to trimming and J lost 5 bases, with 9 bases between them. There are 14 residues in the CDR3. Germline V CDR1 and CDR2: SEHNR, FQNEAQ (reference sequence). For the CDR3, the DNA is TGTGCCAGCAGCTTAGAAGGCCCCTATCAGCCCCAGCATTTT. Its translation: CASSLEGPYQPQHF.

This clonotype was recorded at least ten times. This rearrangement joins TRBV9 to TRBJ2-1, with no clear D. The CDR3 runs to 15 residues. Trimming cost V 3 bases and J 0 bases, with 10 bases left between them. The germline V gene has CDR1 SGDLS and CDR2 YYNGEE. The CDR3 DNA is TGTGCCAGCAGCGGCTACCCGAGCTCCTACAATGAGCAGTTCTTC. It encodes CASSGYPSSYNEQFF.

At least ten counts were recorded for this clonotype. The V gene is TRBV20-1, the J gene TRBJ2-1, with D unclear. The CDR3 has 14 amino acids. CDR1 and CDR2 (germline): DFQATT, SNEGSKA (reference sequence). V lost 6 bases, J lost 4 bases, and 16 bases lay in between. The CDR3 region is CSAFNTQEYNEQFF. CDR3 nucleotides: TGCAGTGCCTTCAATACGCAGGAGTACAATGAGCAGTTCTTC.

This clonotype has only a few counts. A read error may account for a junction end that differs from germline. The chain joins TRBV7-7 to TRBJ2-2; D gene unclear. CDR1 and CDR2 from the germline V gene are SSHAT and FNYEAQ (reference sequence). The length of the CDR3 is 14 residues. CDR3 amino acids: CASSLDVYTGELFF. CDR3 sequence (DNA): TGTGCTAGCAGCTTAGACGTATACACCGGGGAGCTGTTTTTT. The whole variable domain, remainder taken from reference TRBV7-7 and TRBJ2-2, is GAGVSQSPRYKVTKRGQDVTLRCDPISSHATLYWYQQALGQGPEFLTYFNYEAQPDKSGLPSDRFSAERPEGSISTLTIQRTEQRDSAMYRCASSLDVYTGELFFGEGSRLTVL.

This clonotype was seen more than once but under ten times. V gene TRBV7-6 combines with J gene TRBJ1-1; 11 nucleotides match TRBD1. V was clipped by 4 bases and J by 4 bases; unmatched bases: 5. In germline, CDR1 is SGHVS, CDR2 FNYEAQ. The CDR3 sequence is 15 residues long. Here the CDR3 DNA reads TGTGCCAGCAGCTCCGGGACAGGGGGGTCCACTGAAGCTTTCTTT. This sequence encodes CASSSGTGGSTEAFF.

The table lists this clonotype with many counts. The chain joins TRBV5-1 to TRBJ1-1; D gene ambiguous. Germline V CDR1 and CDR2: SGHRS, YFSETQ. This CDR3 contains 15 residues. The V end lost 3 bases, the J end lost 0 bases, and 12 bases lay between the germline ends. The CDR3 region has the DNA TGCGCCAGCAGCTCTGGAGGGAGTGTGAACACTGAAGCTTTCTTT. Its protein product is CASSSGGSVNTEAFF.

The chain couples TRBV20-1 to TRBJ2-7, with a possible D match to TRBD2 (6 bases). Between the trimmed V and J ends, which lost 1 base and 2 bases, there was a span of 12 bases. Germline lookup yields CDR1 DFQATT and CDR2 SNEGSKA (reference sequence). This CDR3 contains 14 residues. This chain's CDR3 is CSARGGVNPYEQYF. The CDR3 nucleotides are TGCAGTGCTAGAGGGGGGGTTAACCCCTACGAGCAGTACTTC.

A remark on this clonotype: This may arise from a read error, as a much more abundant clone is one base away. V is TRBV6-1 and J is TRBJ1-5, with 7 bases matching TRBD1. There are 15 residues in the CDR3. With V trimmed by 11 bases and J by 1 base, 11 bases remained unmatched. Germline CDR1 MNHNS, CDR2 SASEGT. CDR3 loop: CAGSPGTVSNQPQHF. In DNA, the CDR3 is TGTGCCGGCTCGCCCGGGACAGTGAGCAATCAGCCCCAGCATTTT.

The V and J genes are TRBV20-1 and TRBJ2-5; D tentatively reads TRBD1 or TRBD2 (5 bases each). Between the trimmed V and J ends, which lost 6 bases and 2 bases, there was a span of 13 bases. CDR1 and CDR2 (germline): DFQATT, SNEGSKA (reference sequence). The CDR3 has 13 amino acids. DNA for the CDR3: TGCAGTGCCCGGGACGTCCGGCAAGAGACCCAGTACTTC. It translates to CSARDVRQETQYF.

The gene calls are TRBV30 and TRBJ2-3; D ambiguous. The CDR3 extends over 13 amino acids. V lost 0 bases and J 5 bases, leaving 9 bases between the germline ends. The V gene's germline CDR1 is GTSNPN and CDR2 SVGIG (reference sequence). This CDR3 reads CAWSVPPKDTQYF. In nucleotides, the CDR3 is TGTGCCTGGAGTGTACCGCCGAAAGATACGCAGTATTTT.

This rearrangement joins TRBV6-1 to TRBJ2-2; D remains ambiguous. The CDR3 spans 15 residues. In germline, CDR1 is MNHNS, CDR2 SASEGT. Deletions cut 4 bases from V and 1 base from J, with 10 bases between. The DNA for the CDR3 is TGTGCCAGCAGTGCTTATGCAGAGAACACCGGGGAGCTGTTTTTT. This translates into CASSAYAENTGELFF.

This clonotype was recorded at least ten times. V gene TRBV27 combines with J gene TRBJ2-1; 10 bases are shared with TRBD2. Germline V gene lookup returns CDR1 MNHEY and CDR2 SMNVEV (reference sequence). The CDR3 is made up of 15 amino acids. V lost 5 bases and J lost 0; bases outside the gene matches: 1. The chain's CDR3 is CASSVAGGSYNEQFF. CDR3 DNA sequence: TGTGCCAGCAGTGTAGCGGGGGGCTCCTACAATGAGCAGTTCTTC.

This clonotype has just a few counts. The rearrangement uses TRBV20-1 and TRBJ1-1; D not resolved. The CDR3 runs 14 residues. Trimming took 5 bases from V and 0 from J, leaving 13 bases between them. Per the germline V gene, CDR1 is DFQATT and CDR2 is SNEGSKA (reference sequence). Here the CDR3 DNA reads TGCAGTGCTGGATTTGACTCGTTGAACACTGAAGCTTTCTTT. Translated: CSAGFDSLNTEAFF.

V gene TRBV6-1 combines with J gene TRBJ1-5; D call uncertain. Germline values: CDR1 MNHNS, CDR2 SASEGT. Trimming removed 7 bases from V and 6 bases from J, with 13 bases in between. The CDR3 contains 13 residues. CDR3 sequence: CASISNWGQPQHF. CDR3 coding DNA: TGTGCCAGCATCTCTAACTGGGGTCAGCCCCAGCATTTT.

On this clonotype: The final CDR3 position lacks the conserved phenylalanine or tryptophan, pointing to a likely read error. V usage is TRBV28 and J usage is TRBJ2-1; 7 bases align to TRBD1. The CDR3 is 15 residues long. V was clipped by 5 bases and J by 7 bases; unmatched bases: 11. Germline CDR1 is MDHEN and CDR2 is SYDVKM. The CDR3 here is CASSNIHRGGNEQFL. CDR3 in DNA: TGTGCCAGCAGTAACATACACAGGGGTGGGAATGAGCAGTTCCTC.

At least ten counts were recorded for this clonotype. The V and J genes are TRBV28 and TRBJ1-5, with 8 bases that match TRBD1. J lost 2 bases, V lost 3 bases, and 3 bases had no gene match. Germline V lookup: CDR1 MDHEN, CDR2 SYDVKM. The CDR3 totals 15 residues. The CDR3 sequence: CASSLQGAGNQPQHF. The DNA for the CDR3 is TGTGCCAGCAGTTTGCAGGGGGCTGGCAATCAGCCCCAGCATTTT.

This clonotype was observed at least ten times. This chain links TRBV29-1 with TRBJ2-1; weak D call: TRBD2 (6 bases). Trimming removed 6 bases from V and 10 bases from J, with 16 bases in between. The CDR3 is 12 amino acids. Germline V lookup: CDR1 SQVTM, CDR2 ANQGSEA. CDR3 amino acids: CSVPARGREQFF. CDR3 sequence (DNA): TGCAGCGTGCCGGCGCGGGGTCGAGAGCAGTTCTTC.